This TCR beta chain comes out of a study of blood T cell repertoires in COVID-19. Study-level information: T cells, B-cell-depleted T cells, or PBMCs supplied cDNA or gDNA.

This clone has more than one count but fewer than ten. V shed 2 bases and J shed 4 bases, with 14 bases lying between them. The CDR3 has 15 amino acids. Germline V lookup: CDR1 MNHNS, CDR2 SASEGT. The assay was immunoSEQ multiplex PCR, and TCRdb's table has in-frame clones only and misses some. The sample includes around 280,000 clones, around 87% of them seen just once. V usage is TRBV6-1 and J usage is TRBJ1-2; D gene uncertain. The sample taken for sequencing was peripheral blood. The receptor was derived from a woman in her twenties or thirties who had recovered from COVID-19. Here the CDR3 DNA reads TGTGCCAGCAGTGAAACGGGAGAGCCCTTCTATGGCTACACCTTC. Protein: CASSETGEPFYGYTF.